This TCR beta chain is drawn from a study of blood T cell repertoires in COVID-19. Study-wide context: Italy, Spain and the United States were the sources of the convalescent and acute COVID-19 samples. The analysed material was cDNA or gDNA that came from T cells, B-cell-depleted T cells, or PBMCs.

Per the original data handling: Estimates of nucleated cell counts were drawn from the amplification of reference gene primers. Sequencing used immunoSEQ multiplex PCR; TCRdb keeps in-frame clones, though not all of them. Clone size and V and J calls were adopted from that table, with D and trimming inferred from the DNA. The sample lists 150,000 to 200,000 clones, around 85% seen once, with approximately 3.3% in the top ten. V gave up 8 bases and J gave up 5 bases; unmatched junction bases: 7. The CDR3 totals 13 residues. The germline CDR1 and CDR2 sequences are LNHDA and SQIVND (reference sequence).

Sequences were obtained from peripheral blood. The rearrangement joins TRBV19 to TRBJ1-1; 8 bases align to TRBD1. The sequence came from a human donor with acute or convalescent COVID-19. The donor label of this sample is uncertain. Here the CDR3 DNA reads TGTGCCAGTGGGAGAACAGGGGGGACTGAAGCTTTCTTT. This gives the protein CASGRTGGTEAFF.